These 15 T cell receptor beta chains were sequenced from one sample in a study of T cells in Graves' hyperthyroidism and ophthalmopathy. Amplified TCR beta CDR3 regions derived from RNA transcripts. The HTBI primer set drove a first-round RT-PCR of the TCR CDR3. TCRdb fed the multiplex PCR reads into MiXCR, producing one record per CDR3 protein. In the table there are fewer than 700,000 distinct CDR3 sequences, about a sixth of which are singletons. Sequenced sample: blood. The receptors come from a woman in her twenties or thirties with Graves' hyperthyroidism.

The chain couples TRBV7-3 to TRBJ2-1; D assignment may be TRBD1 or TRBD2 (6 bases each). CDR1 is SGHTA and CDR2 is FQGTGA in the germline V gene. With 5 bases removed from V and 11 bases from J, the gap between germline ends came to 19 bases. CDR3 length: 14 amino acids. CDR3 coding DNA: TGTGCCAGCAGCGTACTGGCTGCCGGGGGCCAGCAGTTCTTC. Amino acid sequence: CASSVLAAGGQQFF.

This clonotype was detected many times. The chain has TRBV28 and TRBJ2-7, with 11 bases lining up with TRBD2. Germline values: CDR1 MDHEN, CDR2 SYDVKM. The CDR3 is 15 residues long. V gave up 5 bases and J gave up 1 base; unmatched junction bases: 4. As DNA, the CDR3 is TGTGCCAGCAGTCCGAGACTAGCGGGATCCTACGAGCAGTACTTC. Translating gives CASSPRLAGSYEQYF. Drawing the rest from reference TRBV28 and TRBJ2-7, the complete variable domain is DVKVTQSSRYLVKRTGEKVFLECVQDMDHENMFWYRQDPGLGLRLIYFSYDVKMKEKGDIPEGYSVSREKKERFSLILESASTNQTSMYLCASSPRLAGSYEQYFGPGTRLTVT.

This clonotype was found many times. The chain combines TRBV7-9 with TRBJ2-2, with D tentatively TRBD1 (5 bases). CDR3 length: 15 amino acids. Looked up from germline, CDR1 is SEHNR and CDR2 is FQNEAQ (reference sequence). The V gene lost 3 bases and the J gene lost 2 bases, with 10 bases spanning the gap. CDR3: CASSLVTDNTGELFF. The CDR3 DNA reads as TGTGCCAGCAGCTTGGTGACAGATAACACCGGGGAGCTGTTTTTT. The full variable domain, with the rest looked up from reference TRBV7-9 and TRBJ2-2, is DTGVSQNPRHKITKRGQNVTFRCDPISEHNRLYWYRQTLGQGPEFLTYFQNEAQLEKSRLLSDRFSAERPKGSFSTLEIQRTEQGDSAMYLCASSLVTDNTGELFFGEGSRLTVL.

Ten or more counts support this clonotype. This sequence joins TRBV4-2 and TRBJ1-1; D is unclear. Germline CDR1 LGHNA, CDR2 YNFKEQ. The CDR3 covers 15 residues. Between the trimmed V and J ends, which lost 0 bases and 8 bases, there was a span of 16 bases. The CDR3: CASSQEGFGSSEAFF. DNA of the CDR3: TGTGCCAGCAGCCAAGAGGGATTTGGCAGCTCGGAAGCTTTCTTT.

The chain joins TRBV18 to TRBJ2-3; no reliable D call. This CDR3 is built from 16 residues. Germline V CDR1 and CDR2: KGHSH, LQKENI. V was trimmed by 3 bases and J by 3 bases, leaving 16 bases between them. Here the CDR3 reads CASSPVSRSATDTQYF. CDR3 in DNA: TGTGCCAGCTCACCTGTGAGTAGGAGCGCGACAGATACGCAGTATTTT.

With respect to this clonotype: A much larger clone is a single base away; this may be a read error. No conserved phenylalanine or tryptophan is present at the end of the CDR3, so a read error is the likely explanation. This chain uses TRBV20-1 with TRBJ1-1, with D maybe TRBD1 (5 bases). The CDR3 is 15 amino acids. The germline V gene has CDR1 DFQATT and CDR2 SNEGSKA (reference sequence). With 5 bases removed from V and 5 bases from J, the gap between germline ends came to 21 bases. The CDR3 DNA reads as TGCAGTGCTCAGGGTCTTCAAGGGCTTGGGACTGAAGCTTTCCTT. It yields the protein CSAQGLQGLGTEAFL.

The rearrangement joins TRBV6-9 to TRBJ2-7; D is undetermined. Germline CDR1 MNHGY, CDR2 SVAAGI. The CDR3 is 12 amino acids. V lost 3 bases and J lost 7, with 10 bases in between. CDR3 nucleotides: TGTGCCAGCAGTTACCTTAGACCGGAGCAGTACTTC. Protein sequence: CASSYLRPEQYF.

There are a few counts of this clonotype. This may be a read error: a much more frequent sequence differs by one nucleotide. The chain carries TRBV6-1 and TRBJ2-7, with D tentatively TRBD2 (6 bases). The germline V gene has CDR1 MNHNS and CDR2 SASEGT. The CDR3 sequence is 16 residues long. CDR3 sequence reads: CANSPLLRGGNYEQYF. In DNA, the CDR3 is TGTGCCAACAGTCCCCTTTTGAGGGGAGGAAACTACGAGCAGTACTTC.

In its sample, this clonotype was seen many times. The chain uses TRBV11-3 and TRBJ2-2, with D tentatively TRBD2 (6 bases). Germline V CDR1 and CDR2: SGHNT, YENEEA. CDR3 length: 18 residues. The V end was cut by 4 bases, the J end by 0 bases, with 18 bases between. The CDR3 here is CASSSHPFSGTNTGELFF. CDR3 coding DNA: TGTGCCAGCAGCTCCCATCCGTTTAGCGGTACGAACACCGGGGAGCTGTTTTTT. Drawing the rest from reference TRBV11-3 and TRBJ2-2, the complete variable domain is EAGVVQSPRYKIIEKKQPVAFWCNPISGHNTLYWYLQNLGQGPELLIRYENEEAVDDSQLPKDRFSAERLKGVDSTLKIQPAELGDSAVYLCASSSHPFSGTNTGELFFGEGSRLTVL.

This chain links TRBV18 with TRBJ2-7; no firm D call. Germline CDR1 is KGHSH and CDR2 is LQKENI. V was clipped by 6 bases and J by 2 bases, with 14 bases between them. The CDR3 is made up of 14 amino acids. CDR3 coding DNA: TGTGCCAGCTCGCAGGCAGACGGGCCCTACGAGCAGTACTTC. This translates into CASSQADGPYEQYF.

This clonotype has a count of ten or more. The CDR3, as DNA: TGTGCCAGCAGTGAAGCGACAGGGCACGGCTACACCTTC. Protein: CASSEATGHGYTF. The V call is TRBV2, the J call TRBJ1-2; 7 nucleotides line up with TRBD1. With V trimmed by 0 bases and J by 8 bases, 3 bases remained unmatched. CDR3 length: 13 residues. Germline V CDR1 and CDR2: SNHLY, FYNNEI.

Many counts were recorded for this clonotype. The chain has TRBV13 and TRBJ2-3; D remains ambiguous. CDR1 is PRHDT, CDR2 FYEKMQ, per germline (reference sequence). The CDR3 has 16 amino acids. Trimming left V 5 bases short and J 6 bases short, with 21 bases between. This CDR3 reads CASSPNVEGMSDTQYF. The CDR3 DNA reads TGTGCCAGCAGCCCGAATGTTGAAGGGATGTCGGATACGCAGTATTTT. Supplemented by reference TRBV13 and TRBJ2-3, the full variable domain reads AAGVIQSPRHLIKEKRETATLKCYPIPRHDTVYWYQQGPGQDPQFLISFYEKMQSDKGSIPDRFSAQQFSDYHSELNMSSLELGDSALYFCASSPNVEGMSDTQYFGPGTRLTVL.

V and J are TRBV9 and TRBJ2-1, with 8 bases lining up with TRBD2. The CDR3 totals 15 residues. Per the germline V gene, CDR1 is SGDLS and CDR2 is YYNGEE. V shed 0 bases, J shed 7 bases, and the junction held 6 bases outside the gene matches. The CDR3 region is CASSVGAGGANEQFF. The CDR3 DNA reads as TGTGCCAGCAGCGTAGGGGCGGGGGGAGCAAATGAGCAGTTCTTC. The full variable domain, with the rest looked up from reference TRBV9 and TRBJ2-1, is DSGVTQTPKHLITATGQRVTLRCSPRSGDLSVYWYQQSLDQGLQFLIQYYNGEERAKGNILERFSAQQFPDLHSELNLSSLELGDSALYFCASSVGAGGANEQFFGPGTRLTVL.

In this sample, this clonotype turned up a few times. The chain has TRBV7-2 and TRBJ2-3, with 11 bases that match TRBD2. V shed 0 bases and J 6 bases; nucleotides not matched to a gene: 14. The CDR3 spans 19 residues. CDR1 and CDR2 from the germline V gene are SGHTA and FQGNSA. In DNA form, the CDR3 reads TGTGCCAGCAGCTTAGCGCCTACCCCACTAGCGGGGGCGGCGGATACGCAGTATTTT. Amino acids: CASSLAPTPLAGAADTQYF.

This clonotype has only a few counts. The chain's CDR3 is CASSPPKRTYEQYF. CDR3 sequence (DNA): TGCGCCAGCAGCCCCCCTAAGAGGACCTACGAGCAGTACTTC. The chain has TRBV4-3 and TRBJ2-7, with unresolved D. V was cut by 4 bases and J by 2 bases, with 12 bases left in between. CDR1 is LGHNA, CDR2 YSLEER, per germline. There are 14 residues in the CDR3.